This T cell receptor beta chain was recovered during a study of blood T cell repertoires in COVID-19. V dropped 2 bases and J dropped 11 bases, with 13 bases sitting between them. Germline assignment: CDR1 MDHEN and CDR2 SYDVKM. The CDR3 extends over 13 amino acids. Libraries were prepared by immunoSEQ multiplex PCR; TCRdb keeps only in-frame clonotypes and omits some of them. The repertoire holds fewer than 350,000 clones, with about 85% as singletons. V gene TRBV28 combines with J gene TRBJ2-4; D might be TRBD1 (5 bases). The sample comprised PBMCs or T cells enriched from blood (not recorded which). This clonotype was sampled from a woman in her 30s who had been exposed to COVID-19. The CDR3 protein is CASSLRQITFQYF. The CDR3 coding sequence is TGTGCCAGCAGTTTAAGACAGATTACCTTTCAGTACTTC. Looking up the rest from reference TRBV28 and TRBJ2-4 gives the full variable domain: DVKVTQSSRYLVKRTGEKVFLECVQDMDHENMFWYRQDPGLGLRLIYFSYDVKMKEKGDIPEGYSVSREKKERFSLILESASTNQTSMYLCASSLRQITFQYFGAGTRLSVL.